Listed below are T cell receptor beta chains from one sample, sequenced in a study of blood T cell repertoires in COVID-19. Sequencing used immunoSEQ multiplex PCR; TCRdb keeps in-frame clones, though not all of them. Seen here are around 250,000 clones, approximately 90% observed once, and the top ten hold 0.87%. The specimen sequenced was PBMCs or T cells enriched from blood (not recorded which). Source of these receptors: a man in his fifties or sixties who had been exposed to COVID-19. Each CDR3 is given with its conserved first and last residue. The order of the fields is V gene, J gene, CDR3 protein.

V gene: TRBV19
J gene: TRBJ1-4
CDR3 protein: CASSRTGANEKLFF

V gene: TRBV18
J gene: TRBJ1-1
CDR3 protein: CASSPQGQGAPNTEAFF

V gene: TRBV7-9
J gene: TRBJ1-4
CDR3 protein: CASSLLLNEKLFF

V gene: TRBV19
J gene: TRBJ2-3
CDR3 protein: CASSITDQSTQYF

V gene: TRBV2
J gene: TRBJ1-4
CDR3 protein: CASSQPDRVSLTNEKLFF

V gene: TRBV18
J gene: TRBJ1-4
CDR3 protein: CASSPRLLNGNEKLFF

V gene: TRBV7-3
J gene: TRBJ2-3
CDR3 protein: CASSLGLTFFDTQYF

V gene: TRBV7-2
J gene: TRBJ2-1
CDR3 protein: CASSLNPDRADEQFF

V gene: TRBV28
J gene: TRBJ1-5
CDR3 protein: CASSRLRPQHF

V gene: TRBV24-1
J gene: TRBJ2-3
CDR3 protein: CATSDSPGRNTDTQYF

V gene: TRBV11-2
J gene: TRBJ2-2
CDR3 protein: CASSLRGQYTGELFF

V gene: TRBV28
J gene: TRBJ1-1
CDR3 protein: CASSPLVGPLNTEAFF

V gene: TRBV5-1
J gene: TRBJ2-2
CDR3 protein: CASSFFGQGTGELFF

V gene: TRBV27
J gene: TRBJ2-4
CDR3 protein: CASSLTGGRSHIQYF

V gene: TRBV2
J gene: TRBJ2-3
CDR3 protein: CASSELIAGSTDTQYF

V gene: TRBV27
J gene: TRBJ2-6
CDR3 protein: CASSLGHSGANVLTF

V gene: TRBV28
J gene: TRBJ2-7
CDR3 protein: CASSGTYSYEQYF

V gene: TRBV2
J gene: TRBJ2-7
CDR3 protein: CASSRGLSYEQYF